The 25 T cell receptor beta chains below were found in one sample sequenced in a study of breast tumors, draining lymph nodes, adjacent tissues. Samples came from axillary lymph nodes draining the breast cancer. TCRdb fed the multiplex PCR reads into MiXCR, producing one record per CDR3 protein. The data show roughly 110,000 distinct CDR3 sequences, around 30% seen once. The sample taken for sequencing was axillary lymph node tissue. The receptors originated from a female donor with breast cancer. Some clones in this sample may be carry-over from other donors' samples.

Notes on this clonotype: Being one base from a much bigger clone, this may be a read error. V usage is TRBV5-1 and J usage is TRBJ2-3; 12 positions match TRBD2. In germline, CDR1 is SGHRS, CDR2 YFSETQ. The V and J ends lost 4 bases and 2 bases, in that order; junction bases with no gene match: 11. This CDR3 contains 18 residues. CDR3 in DNA: TGCGCCAGCAGCGCCAGACTAGCGGGAGACTGGGCCACAGATACGCAGTATTTT. Translated, it gives CASSARLAGDWATDTQYF. The complete variable domain, with remaining parts taken from reference TRBV5-1 and TRBJ2-3, reads KAGVTQTPRYLIKTRGQQVTLSCSPISGHRSVSWYQQTPGQGLQFLFEYFSETQRNKGNFPGRFSGRQFSNSRSEMNVSTLELGDSALYLCASSARLAGDWATDTQYFGPGTRLTVL.

The chain employs TRBV13 and TRBJ2-5, with 12 bases fitting TRBD2. The CDR3 length is 14 residues. V was clipped by 2 bases and J by 5 bases; unmatched bases: 0. Germline V gives CDR1 PRHDT, CDR2 FYEKMQ (reference sequence). CDR3 residues: CASSLLAGGETQYF. Written as DNA, the CDR3 is TGTGCCAGCAGCTTACTAGCGGGGGGGGAGACCCAGTACTTC. The entire variable domain, with the rest obtained from reference TRBV13 and TRBJ2-5, is as follows: AAGVIQSPRHLIKEKRETATLKCYPIPRHDTVYWYQQGPGQDPQFLISFYEKMQSDKGSIPDRFSAQQFSDYHSELNMSSLELGDSALYFCASSLLAGGETQYFGPGTRLLVL.

This clonotype has at least ten counts. The rearrangement joins TRBV24-1 to TRBJ2-5; 7 bases align to TRBD1. The germline CDR1 and CDR2 sequences are KGHDR and SFDVKD. V lost 7 bases and J lost 2; bases outside the gene matches: 3. The CDR3 has 13 residues. CDR3 DNA: TGTGCCACCAGCATCAGGGGGCAAGAGACCCAGTACTTC. It translates to CATSIRGQETQYF.

This clonotype was recorded many times. The chain links TRBV24-1 to TRBJ2-5, with 7 bases fitting TRBD1. The CDR3 totals 12 residues. Germline V gene lookup returns CDR1 KGHDR and CDR2 SFDVKD. The J segment lost 3 bases and the V segment lost 9 bases, leaving 3 bases of the junction unmatched. CDR3 in DNA: TGTGCCACCCAAGACAGGGAAGAGACCCAGTACTTC. This encodes CATQDREETQYF.

This clonotype was observed at least ten times. The chain links TRBV20-1 to TRBJ2-7; TRBD2 matches at 8 bases. After removal of 2 bases from V and 0 bases from J, the junction contained 6 bases not matched to a gene. CDR1 and CDR2 from the germline V gene are DFQATT and SNEGSKA (reference sequence). This CDR3 is built from 15 residues. The CDR3 loop reads CSARSTSGSSYEQYF. CDR3 DNA sequence: TGCAGTGCTAGATCTACCAGCGGGAGCTCCTACGAGCAGTACTTC.

The rearrangement links TRBV7-2 to TRBJ1-1; D call uncertain. CDR1 is SGHTA and CDR2 is FQGNSA in the germline V gene. There are 14 residues in the CDR3. V lost 3 bases to trimming and J lost 1 base, with 9 bases between them. In nucleotides, the CDR3 is TGTGCCAGCAGCTTTTACGGTGGGAACACTGAAGCTTTCTTT. Translating gives CASSFYGGNTEAFF.

This clonotype was observed a handful of times. A single base separates this from a much larger clone, so it may be a read error. The V gene is TRBV6-5, the J gene TRBJ1-2; D perhaps matches TRBD1 (6 bases). This CDR3 is 12 amino acids long. Per germline, CDR1 MNHEY and CDR2 SVGAGI. As DNA, the CDR3 is TGTGCCAGCAGTGCGCGGGGGCCTGGCTACGCCTTC. It is translated as CASSARGPGYAF.

This clonotype was recorded at least ten times. The chain has TRBV18 and TRBJ2-3; D possibly matches TRBD1 or TRBD2 (6 bases each). CDR1 KGHSH and CDR2 LQKENI come from the germline V gene. This CDR3 has 16 amino acids. Deletions cut 1 base from V and 2 bases from J, with 13 bases between. The CDR3 nucleotides are TGTGCCAGCTCACCACAACAGGGAGGATCCACAGATACGCAGTATTTT. It encodes CASSPQQGGSTDTQYF.

This clonotype was recorded many times. One end of the junction is discordant with germline, which a read error may explain. The CDR3 coding sequence is TGCGCCAGCAGCCAAGATCGTAAAAGATCATCGGTTTTT. Translating it yields CASSQDRKRSSVF. V gene TRBV4-3 combines with J gene TRBJ1-4; D gene ambiguous. Germline V gene sequence: CDR1 LGHNA, CDR2 YSLEER. The CDR3 length is 13 residues.

This clonotype has a count of ten or more. The J gene is TRBJ2-1, the V gene TRBV4-3; 9 bases line up with TRBD2. V was pared by 0 bases and J by 10 bases, with 7 bases of the junction left unmatched. The CDR3 spans 15 residues. Germline CDR1 and CDR2: LGHNA and YSLEER. The chain's CDR3 is CASSQDWAGGLEQFF. In DNA form, the CDR3 reads TGCGCCAGCAGCCAAGACTGGGCGGGGGGGCTCGAGCAGTTCTTC.

V and J are TRBV2 and TRBJ1-1; D remains unclear. Deletions cut 4 bases from V and 3 bases from J, with 12 bases between. The CDR3 has 14 amino acids. Per germline, CDR1 SNHLY and CDR2 FYNNEI. CDR3 residues: CASSVGYSDTEAFF. The CDR3 DNA sequence: TGTGCCAGCAGTGTAGGGTATTCTGACACTGAAGCTTTCTTT.

V usage is TRBV5-6 and J usage is TRBJ1-1; 11 nucleotides align to TRBD1. CDR1 and CDR2 from the germline V gene are SGHDT and YYEEEE. The length of the CDR3 is 15 residues. V trimming: 2 bases; J trimming: 7 bases; junction bases outside the gene matches: 7. CDR3 bases: TGTGCCAGCAGCTTATTCGGGACAGGGGGGGGTGAAGCTTTCTTT. As protein: CASSLFGTGGGEAFF.

This clonotype was seen repeatedly, ten times or more. The chain links TRBV12-5 to TRBJ2-7; 9 bases fit TRBD2. Germline V gene data show CDR1 as LGHNT and CDR2 as FRNRAP. V lost 4 bases and J lost 0; bases outside the gene matches: 13. CDR3 length: 18 amino acids. CDR3 sequence reads: CASGSGLARGGSSYEQYF. CDR3 DNA: TGTGCTAGTGGTTCCGGACTAGCGCGAGGAGGGAGCTCCTACGAGCAGTACTTC.

There are many counts of this clonotype. V is TRBV12-3 or TRBV12-4 and J is TRBJ1-4, with D unclear. Trimming removed 3 bases from V and 2 bases from J, with 13 bases in between. The CDR3 is 16 amino acids. In nucleotides, the CDR3 is TGTGCCAGCAGTTTGGGTATATGGTCTACTAATGAAAAACTGTTTTTT. Protein: CASSLGIWSTNEKLFF.

The table lists this clonotype with many counts. The chain links TRBV14 to TRBJ2-3, with TRBD2 matching over 10 bases. With 8 bases clipped from V and 2 bases from J, the junction kept 13 bases outside the gene matches. This CDR3 is 17 amino acids long. Per the germline V gene, CDR1 is SGHDN and CDR2 is FVKESK. The CDR3 region is CASPRPLAGPSTDTQYF. The CDR3 region has the DNA TGTGCCAGCCCCCGACCACTAGCGGGACCCTCCACAGATACGCAGTATTTT.

The genes are TRBV5-6 and TRBJ2-7, with 11 bases lining up with TRBD2. The length of the CDR3 is 14 residues. Germline values: CDR1 SGHDT, CDR2 YYEEEE. J lost 11 bases, V lost 2 bases, and 9 bases had no gene match. CDR3 sequence reads: CASSFRSGRAVEYF. CDR3 nucleotide sequence: TGTGCCAGCAGCTTTCGTAGCGGGAGGGCCGTGGAGTACTTC. The full variable domain, with the rest looked up from reference TRBV5-6 and TRBJ2-7, is DAGVTQSPTHLIKTRGQQVTLRCSPKSGHDTVSWYQQALGQGPQFIFQYYEEEERQRGNFPDRFSGHQFPNYSSELNVNALLLGDSALYLCASSFRSGRAVEYFGPGTRLTVT.

The rearrangement links TRBV13 to TRBJ1-6; no clear D. Germline V lookup: CDR1 PRHDT, CDR2 FYEKMQ (reference sequence). CDR3 length: 14 amino acids. V was shortened by 8 bases and J by 10 bases, with 18 bases between the two germline ends. The CDR3 protein is CASGLSGRLSPLHF. DNA for the CDR3: TGTGCCAGCGGACTTAGCGGGAGGCTATCACCCCTCCACTTT.

This clonotype was seen at least ten times. This chain joins TRBV5-1 and TRBJ2-3; maybe TRBD2 (7 bases). Germline V gene lookup returns CDR1 SGHRS and CDR2 YFSETQ. The CDR3 consists of 16 residues. V lost 0 bases, J lost 2 bases, and 13 bases lay in between. CDR3 nucleotides: TGCGCCAGCAGCTTGGCGGCGGGGGCCCTCACAGATACGCAGTATTTT. Its translation: CASSLAAGALTDTQYF.

This clonotype occurred many times. The chain carries TRBV12-3 or TRBV12-4 and TRBJ2-5; 7 bases agree with TRBD1. The CDR3 extends over 14 amino acids. The V gene end was trimmed by 6 bases and the J gene end by 1 base; junction bases not matched to a gene: 5. The CDR3 DNA is TGTGCCAGCAGCCGGGACAGACCCCAAGAGACCCAGTACTTC. Residues: CASSRDRPQETQYF.

This clonotype was counted a few times. The chain uses TRBV11-2 and TRBJ2-7; no clear D. V gave up 7 bases and J gave up 2 bases, with 18 bases separating them. Germline CDR1 reads SGHAT; CDR2 reads FQNNGV. The CDR3 totals 15 residues. CDR3 in amino acids: CASTLTTVSTYEQYF. The CDR3 nucleotides read TGTGCCAGCACCCTTACTACGGTATCAACCTACGAGCAGTACTTC.

This clonotype was counted ten times or more. V gene TRBV7-9 combines with J gene TRBJ2-2; TRBD2 is a possible D gene (6 bases). This CDR3 has 14 residues. Germline-derived CDR1 and CDR2 are SEHNR and FQNEAQ (reference sequence). The germline V and J ends were trimmed by 1 base and 6 bases, with 9 bases remaining between them. CDR3 region: CASSLVTGAGELFF. The CDR3 DNA reads as TGTGCCAGCAGCTTAGTCACGGGGGCCGGGGAGCTGTTTTTT.

Concerning this clonotype itself: The conserved closing phenylalanine or tryptophan is absent in this CDR3, likely reflecting a read error. V is TRBV18 and J is TRBJ1-1; no clear D. CDR1 is KGHSH and CDR2 is LQKENI in the germline V gene. Trimming removed 3 bases at V and 0 bases at J, with 8 bases between. This CDR3 has 14 amino acids. CDR3 in amino acids: CASSPYSLNTEAFL. CDR3 coding DNA: TGTGCCAGCTCACCTTACAGTCTGAACACTGAAGCTTTCTTG.

This clonotype was detected many times. The CDR3 reads CASIKSRTTNTGELFF. CDR3 sequence (DNA): TGTGCCAGCATCAAATCCAGGACAACGAACACCGGGGAGCTGTTTTTT. The V call is TRBV11-2, the J call TRBJ2-2; TRBD1 might be the D (5 bases). The length of the CDR3 is 16 residues. V was pared by 7 bases and J by 0 bases, with 15 bases between. Germline assignment: CDR1 SGHAT and CDR2 FQNNGV.

The chain is built from TRBV2 and TRBJ2-7; 9 nucleotides agree with TRBD1. With 7 bases clipped from V and 3 bases from J, the junction kept 7 bases outside the gene matches. CDR3 size: 14 residues. Germline V gene sequence: CDR1 SNHLY, CDR2 FYNNEI. CDR3 nucleotides: TGTGCCAGCAATCCCCCGGGACAGGGCTACGAGCAGTACTTC. Protein product: CASNPPGQGYEQYF.

The chain joins TRBV20-1 to TRBJ1-3; the D gene is possibly TRBD1 (5 bases). The V and J ends lost 4 bases and 0 bases respectively, with 10 bases between them. The CDR3 runs to 14 residues. The V gene's germline CDR1 is DFQATT and CDR2 SNEGSKA (reference sequence). This CDR3 reads CSAKGLVSGNTIYF. The CDR3, as DNA: TGCAGTGCTAAGGGGTTAGTCTCTGGAAACACCATATATTTT.